The 10 T cell receptor beta chains below all came from one sample that was sequenced in a study of T cell repertoires in cytomegalovirus infection. Via MiXCR, TCRdb re-called the reads, giving one row per CDR3 protein. The table includes under 200,000 distinct CDR3 sequences, 28% detected once. Sequences were obtained from PBMCs. These receptors were collected from a human donor in good health (CMV status not recorded). Some clones in this sample may be carry-over from other donors' samples.

This clonotype was detected many times. V usage is TRBV28 and J usage is TRBJ1-4, with a weak D call TRBD1 (5 bases). CDR1 and CDR2 (germline): MDHEN, SYDVKM. CDR3 length: 12 amino acids. V was trimmed by 6 bases and J by 14 bases, leaving 16 bases between them. The CDR3: CASSRGVADLFF. CDR3 bases: TGTGCCAGCAGCCGGGGGGTTGCCGATCTGTTTTTT.

The chain has TRBV19 and TRBJ2-5; possible D gene TRBD1, 6 bases. Germline-derived CDR1 and CDR2 are LNHDA and SQIVND (reference sequence). The CDR3 loop spans 14 amino acids. V was pared by 7 bases and J by 5 bases, with 17 bases between. The CDR3 DNA sequence: TGTGCCAGTACGATCAGGGGCAGAGGGGAGACCCAGTACTTC. As protein: CASTIRGRGETQYF.

The CDR3 reads CASSLDPNLMNTEAFF. Written as DNA, the CDR3 is TGCGCCAGCAGCTTGGACCCAAATCTCATGAACACTGAAGCTTTCTTT. The gene calls are TRBV5-1 and TRBJ1-1, with unresolved D. V lost 0 bases and J lost 0, with 12 bases in between. Germline CDR1 is SGHRS and CDR2 is YFSETQ. The CDR3 consists of 16 residues.

The V and J genes are TRBV10-2 and TRBJ1-1; 8 bases line up with TRBD1. There are 13 residues in the CDR3. The V gene end was trimmed by 4 bases and the J gene end by 4 bases; junction bases not matched to a gene: 2. In germline, CDR1 is WSHSY, CDR2 SAAADI. The CDR3 DNA reads TGCGCCAGCAGTGGGACAGGGATCACTGAAGCTTTCTTT. This sequence encodes CASSGTGITEAFF.

J is TRBJ1-1 and V is TRBV20-1; TRBD1 might be the D (5 bases). This CDR3 has 16 amino acids. CDR1 DFQATT and CDR2 SNEGSKA come from the germline V gene (reference sequence). The V and J ends lost 5 bases and 3 bases respectively, with 22 bases between them. The CDR3 nucleotides are TGCAGTGCTCCGGAGGGAAGGGCCGGGGGGGACACTGAAGCTTTCTTT. Amino acids: CSAPEGRAGGDTEAFF.

This clonotype showed up just a few times. The chain joins TRBV18 to TRBJ1-2, with TRBD1 identical over 9 bases. The CDR3 totals 14 residues. The ends lost 6 bases at V and 8 bases at J; junction bases unmatched: 10. Germline CDR1 is KGHSH and CDR2 is LQKENI. CDR3: CASSAWTGVEGYTF. CDR3 bases: TGTGCCAGCTCGGCTTGGACAGGGGTAGAAGGCTACACCTTC.

V usage is TRBV5-4 and J usage is TRBJ2-1; the match to TRBD1 covers 7 bases. Germline V gene data show CDR1 as SGHNT and CDR2 as YYREEE (reference sequence). The CDR3 extends over 16 amino acids. V was clipped by 3 bases and J by 5 bases; unmatched bases: 11. CDR3 DNA: TGTGCCAGCAGCTCAGGGGTAGGGGGCGCAAACAATGAGCAGTTCTTC. Protein sequence: CASSSGVGGANNEQFF.

The rearrangement links TRBV23-1 to TRBJ1-5, with 11 nucleotides matching TRBD1. TRBV23-1 is identified as an open reading frame with a role that is uncertain. This CDR3 is 18 amino acids long. V lost 2 bases, J lost 2 bases, and 8 bases stayed unmatched. Written as DNA, the CDR3 is TGCGCCAGCAGTCAACCCCGGACAGGGGGCTGTGGCAATCAGCCCCAGCATTTT. It specifies CASSQPRTGGCGNQPQHF.

This clonotype occurred many times. The chain has TRBV7-2 and TRBJ1-1; D unresolved. Germline loops: CDR1 SGHTA, CDR2 FQGNSA. The CDR3 is made up of 15 amino acids. The V end was cut by 2 bases, the J end by 5 bases, with 15 bases between. CDR3 amino acids: CASSLMAGYVTEAFF. The CDR3 nucleotides are TGTGCCAGCAGCTTAATGGCTGGGTATGTAACTGAAGCTTTCTTT.

This clonotype was seen at least ten times. This chain connects TRBV7-2 to TRBJ2-3; the match to TRBD1 covers 9 bases. The CDR3 has 16 residues. Trimming removed 3 bases from V and 4 bases from J; junction bases left unmatched: 8. Germline V gives CDR1 SGHTA, CDR2 FQGNSA. CDR3 nucleotides: TGTGCCAGCAGCTTTAGGGACAGGGTAGGAGCAGATACGCAGTATTTT. This codes for CASSFRDRVGADTQYF.